The 12 T cell receptor beta chains reported below all come from one sample, sequenced in a study of blood T cells in healthy people across ages. Then a second PCR, running roughly 7 to 11 cycles, was carried out with a sample-barcoded 5' primer and a J-beta primer mix. TCRdb re-analysed the 5' RACE reads in MiXCR, keeping a single row per CDR3 protein. The repertoire includes fewer than 1,200,000 distinct CDR3 sequences, almost 25% of them detected once, and about 0.72% sits in the top ten. This sample was shared with a second study, whose subject was T cells of mothers and their children.

Sequencing was performed on blood. These receptor sequences come from a girl aged 2 to 9 in good health.

This clonotype was recorded a few times. The CDR3 nucleotides are TGCAGCGTTGCCCCTAGCGGGGCAAATGAGCAGTTCTTC. Protein sequence: CSVAPSGANEQFF. The chain employs TRBV29-1 and TRBJ2-1; TRBD2 aligns across 9 bases. With 4 bases clipped from V and 7 bases from J, the junction kept 5 bases outside the gene matches. CDR3 length equals 13 residues. The V gene's germline CDR1 is SQVTM and CDR2 ANQGSEA.

The rearrangement uses TRBV2 and TRBJ1-2; 7 bases map to TRBD1. This CDR3 contains 13 residues. Germline V lookup: CDR1 SNHLY, CDR2 FYNNEI. V lost 2 bases to trimming and J lost 9 bases; unmatched junction nucleotides: 6. CDR3 residues: CASSERQGGRYTF. DNA for the CDR3: TGTGCCAGCAGTGAAAGACAGGGCGGGCGCTACACCTTC.

A few counts support this clonotype. The V call is TRBV27, the J call TRBJ1-3; D gene unclear. CDR1 and CDR2 from the germline V gene are MNHEY and SMNVEV (reference sequence). This CDR3 has 14 amino acids. Trimming removed 4 bases from V and 0 bases from J, with 7 bases in between. DNA for the CDR3: TGTGCCAGCAGTTCCGAAACCTCTGGAAACACCATATATTTT. Amino acids: CASSSETSGNTIYF.

The chain carries TRBV6-5 and TRBJ2-2, with TRBD2 as a possible D gene (5 bases). This CDR3 is 15 amino acids long. Germline-derived CDR1 and CDR2 are MNHEY and SVGAGI. The germline V and J ends were trimmed by 2 bases and 6 bases, with 13 bases remaining between them. CDR3 nucleotide sequence: TGTGCCAGCAGTTACCCGGGATCGATCGCCGGGGAGCTGTTTTTT. It is translated as CASSYPGSIAGELFF.

The V gene is TRBV6-2 or TRBV6-3, the J gene TRBJ2-1; D remains unclear. Trimming removed 5 bases from V and 0 bases from J, with 17 bases in between. The germline gives CDR1 MNHEY, CDR2 SVGEGT. This CDR3 has 17 amino acids. The CDR3 loop reads CASSPPPDHRSYNEQFF. DNA of the CDR3: TGTGCCAGCAGTCCACCCCCGGACCACCGCTCCTACAATGAGCAGTTCTTC.

This clonotype was found a few times. The V and J genes are TRBV5-1 and TRBJ2-3, with 9 bases matching TRBD2. Trimming removed 0 bases from V and 5 bases from J; junction bases left unmatched: 4. The V gene's germline CDR1 is SGHRS and CDR2 YFSETQ. The CDR3 runs to 15 residues. The CDR3 is CASSLAVAGEDTQYF. The CDR3 DNA reads TGCGCCAGCAGCTTGGCGGTAGCGGGAGAAGATACGCAGTATTTT.

The rearrangement uses TRBV20-1 and TRBJ1-2, with TRBD1 matching 7 bases. This CDR3 comprises 15 residues. J lost 1 base, V lost 3 bases, and 8 bases had no gene match. Germline V gene data show CDR1 as DFQATT and CDR2 as SNEGSKA (reference sequence). CDR3 amino acids: CSARNWDRSNYGYTF. The DNA of the CDR3 is TGCAGTGCTAGGAATTGGGACAGAAGTAACTATGGCTACACCTTC.

This clonotype was seen more than once but under ten times. The CDR3 DNA sequence: TGTGCCAGCAGCTCGACCCCTGACAGGGATCAAACTGAAGCTTTCTTT. This gives the protein CASSSTPDRDQTEAFF. The chain joins TRBV11-1 to TRBJ1-1; TRBD1 aligns across 7 bases. Germline CDR1 and CDR2: SGHAT and FQDESV (reference sequence). This CDR3 is built from 16 residues. The ends lost 4 bases at V and 5 bases at J; junction bases unmatched: 13.

This chain uses TRBV27 with TRBJ2-1, with TRBD2 as a possible D gene (5 bases). The CDR3 consists of 16 residues. V was shortened by 3 bases and J by 7 bases, with 19 bases between the two germline ends. Germline assignment: CDR1 MNHEY and CDR2 SMNVEV (reference sequence). The CDR3 spells CASSLGGGLPRNEQFF. For the CDR3, the DNA is TGTGCCAGCAGTTTGGGTGGAGGTCTCCCGAGAAATGAGCAGTTCTTC.

This clonotype has more than one count but fewer than ten. The V call is TRBV29-1, the J call TRBJ1-2, with a weak D call TRBD1 (6 bases). V gave up 5 bases and J gave up 6 bases, with 16 bases separating them. CDR1 is SQVTM and CDR2 is ANQGSEA in the germline V gene. This CDR3 contains 13 residues. Written as DNA, the CDR3 is TGCAGCGTTTTCTCAGGGGCCGGAGATGGCTACACCTTC. This codes for CSVFSGAGDGYTF.

This clonotype was recorded a few times. The CDR3 DNA reads as TGTGCCAGCAGTGCTAGGACTAGCGGGGGGTGCGAGCAGTACTTC. Translation: CASSARTSGGCEQYF. This chain uses TRBV2 with TRBJ2-7, with 14 bases fitting TRBD2. The junction had 5 bases not matched to a gene; V was cut back by 4 bases and J by 6 bases. This CDR3 is built from 15 residues. Germline lookup yields CDR1 SNHLY and CDR2 FYNNEI.

This chain links TRBV20-1 with TRBJ2-2; perhaps TRBD2 as D (6 bases). The CDR3 loop spans 13 amino acids. CDR1 is DFQATT and CDR2 is SNEGSKA in the germline V gene (reference sequence). V dropped 6 bases and J dropped 4 bases, with 12 bases sitting between them. CDR3 DNA: TGCAGTGCCAGATCTAGCGTCACCGGGGAGCTGTTTTTT. This gives the protein CSARSSVTGELFF.